The 25 T cell receptor beta chains presented below share a single source sample, sequenced in a study of OX40 agonist ivuxolimab in advanced cancers. Receptors were amplified or captured by the immunoSEQ multiplex PCR assay. TCRdb re-hosts the immuneACCESS table, in-frame sequences only. Its copies lack some clones; in the studies checked, an unresolved V gene accounts for under half of them, and the cause for the rest is not known. The sample yields approximately 79,000 clones; 85% were counted once. Roughly 3.1% of the sample is held by the ten biggest clonotypes. Here the sequenced sample was CD4+ or CD8+ T cells sorted from blood, taken in a trial of the OX40 agonist ivuxolimab. Receptors were obtained from an adult with an advanced solid tumor such as melanoma, head and neck, liver or kidney cancer.

This clone has just one count. This chain links TRBV19 with TRBJ2-1, with 15 bases aligning to TRBD2. The germline V gene has CDR1 LNHDA and CDR2 SQIVND (reference sequence). The CDR3 is made up of 18 amino acids. Losses at the gene ends were 5 bases for V and 1 base for J; bases not matched to a gene: 6. The CDR3 DNA reads as TGTGCCAGTAGTTTGCGGACTAGCGGGGGGGGATCCTACAATGAGCAGTTCTTC. Its translation is CASSLRTSGGGSYNEQFF. Full variable domain (rest looked up from reference TRBV19 and TRBJ2-1): DGGITQSPKYLFRKEGQNVTLSCEQNLNHDAMYWYRQDPGQGLRLIYYSQIVNDFQKGDIAEGYSVSREKKESFPLTVTSAQKNPTAFYLCASSLRTSGGGSYNEQFFGPGTRLTVL.

V is TRBV11-3 and J is TRBJ2-4, with D perhaps given as TRBD1 or TRBD2 (5 bases each). Trimming pared 5 bases from V and 0 bases from J, leaving 20 bases between. Germline V gene data show CDR1 as SGHNT and CDR2 as YENEEA. The CDR3 totals 18 residues. CDR3 nucleotides: TGTGCCAGCAGCACCCGCCGGGACCACCATTTAGCCAAAAACATTCAGTACTTC. This codes for CASSTRRDHHLAKNIQYF.

This sequence joins TRBV12-5 and TRBJ2-7; D perhaps matches TRBD2 (6 bases). The V end was cut by 5 bases, the J end by 7 bases, with 6 bases between. The CDR3 contains 10 residues. Germline V gives CDR1 LGHNT, CDR2 FRNRAP. CDR3 nucleotides: TGTGCTAGTGGTGCGGGGGAGCAGTACTTC. Its translation: CASGAGEQYF. Full variable domain (rest looked up from reference TRBV12-5 and TRBJ2-7): DARVTQTPRHKVTEMGQEVTMRCQPILGHNTVFWYRQTMMQGLELLAYFRNRAPLDDSGMPKDRFSAEMPDATLATLKIQPSEPRDSAVYFCASGAGEQYFGPGTRLTVT.

The V and J genes are TRBV19 and TRBJ1-2; D gene unclear. V was pared by 6 bases and J by 4 bases, with 6 bases between. The CDR3 is 11 residues long. Germline CDR1 and CDR2: LNHDA and SQIVND (reference sequence). In nucleotides, the CDR3 is TGTGCCAGTAGCCCGGGCTATGGCTACACCTTC. As protein: CASSPGYGYTF.

The chain is built from TRBV4-2 and TRBJ2-2, with 7 nucleotides matching TRBD2. Germline V gene data show CDR1 as LGHNA and CDR2 as YNFKEQ. The CDR3 is 19 amino acids. Losses at the gene ends were 5 bases for V and 1 base for J; bases not matched to a gene: 16. The CDR3 nucleotides read TGTGCCAGCAGCAAAACCCATCTGGCGGGAGCCCAGAACACCGGGGAGCTGTTTTTT. Protein: CASSKTHLAGAQNTGELFF.

Note on this clone: At one boundary the junction diverges from the germline segment, which might be a read error. The rearrangement links TRBV10-3 to TRBJ1-2; TRBD1 matches at 7 bases. The germline CDR1 and CDR2 sequences are ENHRY and SYGVKD. CDR3 size: 13 residues. The CDR3 coding sequence is TGTGCCAACAGGAGGGGGCTGAACTATGACTACACCTTC. Protein product: CANRRGLNYDYTF.

DNA of the CDR3: TGTGCCAGCAGACAGCCGGACGGGGACACTGAAGCTTTCTTT. It encodes CASRQPDGDTEAFF. V and J are TRBV6-5 and TRBJ1-1; D uncertain. Germline V gene data show CDR1 as MNHEY and CDR2 as SVGAGI. The V gene lost 6 bases and the J gene lost 3 bases, with 14 bases spanning the gap. This CDR3 is 14 amino acids long.

This sequence joins TRBV25-1 and TRBJ1-3; D gene unclear. V lost 6 bases to trimming and J lost 0 bases, with 6 bases between them. This CDR3 has 13 amino acids. Germline V gene data show CDR1 as MGHDK and CDR2 as SYGVNS. The CDR3 here is CASRASSGNTIYF. Here the CDR3 DNA reads TGTGCCAGCAGGGCGAGCTCTGGAAACACCATATATTTT.

The J gene is TRBJ1-6, the V gene TRBV18, with 7 bases aligning to TRBD1. The CDR3 consists of 16 residues. Per the germline V gene, CDR1 is KGHSH and CDR2 is LQKENI. The junction had 10 bases not matched to a gene; V was cut back by 4 bases and J by 7 bases. CDR3 bases: TGTGCCAGCTCACGAATTACTACAGGGGTCAATTCACCCCTCCACTTT. Its translation: CASSRITTGVNSPLHF.

The J gene is TRBJ2-2, the V gene TRBV7-2; 12 bases map to TRBD1. The CDR3 contains 19 residues. V dropped 3 bases and J dropped 5; count of bases not matched to a gene: 13. Per germline, CDR1 SGHTA and CDR2 FQGNSA. This CDR3 reads CASSFSWGDRGRATGELFF. DNA of the CDR3: TGTGCCAGCAGCTTTAGTTGGGGGGACAGGGGGCGGGCGACCGGGGAGCTGTTTTTT.

The chain carries TRBV30 and TRBJ1-2, with D hard to call. V gave up 4 bases and J gave up 4 bases, with 16 bases separating them. The CDR3 is made up of 14 amino acids. Germline CDR1 is GTSNPN and CDR2 is SVGIG (reference sequence). CDR3 sequence reads: CAWTWGERVYGYTF. Written as DNA, the CDR3 is TGTGCCTGGACATGGGGAGAGAGGGTCTATGGCTACACCTTC.

V gene TRBV11-3 combines with J gene TRBJ2-1; 11 nucleotides match TRBD2. The CDR3 is made up of 16 amino acids. Unmatched junction bases numbered 8, after V lost 6 bases and J lost 4 bases. The germline V gene has CDR1 SGHNT and CDR2 YENEEA. The DNA of the CDR3 is TGTGCCAGCAGTTTGCTAGCGGGAGGCGGTTACAATGAGCAGTTCTTC. Encoded protein: CASSLLAGGGYNEQFF.

The chain couples TRBV4-3 to TRBJ2-1; 10 bases match TRBD1. Trimming took 6 bases from V and 7 from J; bases not matched to a gene: 12. From germline, CDR1 is LGHNA and CDR2 YSLEER. CDR3 size: 16 residues. The CDR3 sequence is CASRNGGTGDVNEQFF. Written as DNA, the CDR3 is TGCGCCAGCAGGAATGGGGGGACAGGGGATGTAAATGAGCAGTTCTTC.

The V gene is TRBV7-3, the J gene TRBJ2-6; D tentatively reads TRBD1 or TRBD2 (5 bases each). The CDR3 covers 18 residues. Per germline, CDR1 SGHTA and CDR2 FQGTGA. Trimming shortened V by 5 bases and J by 0 bases, and 17 bases separated the two germline ends. The DNA for the CDR3 is TGTGCCAGCAGCCTAAGCGGACATTCAGGCTCTGGGGCCAACGTCCTGACTTTC. Its protein is CASSLSGHSGSGANVLTF.

The V call is TRBV7-2, the J call TRBJ1-2, with 9 bases fitting TRBD1. Trimming at V came to 3 bases and at J to 8 bases, leaving 7 bases not matched to a gene. Germline loops: CDR1 SGHTA, CDR2 FQGNSA. There are 14 residues in the CDR3. CDR3 nucleotides: TGTGCCAGCAGCTTGGGACAGGGCACTTCGGGCTACACCTTC. This sequence encodes CASSLGQGTSGYTF.

The V and J genes are TRBV7-3 and TRBJ1-1; D gene ambiguous. This CDR3 comprises 18 residues. Trimming cost V 0 bases and J 0 bases, with 17 bases left between them. CDR1 and CDR2 (germline): SGHTA, FQGTGA. The CDR3 protein is CASSLTPDLVGMNTEAFF. The CDR3 nucleotides read TGTGCCAGCAGCTTAACGCCCGATTTAGTAGGTATGAACACTGAAGCTTTCTTT.

This chain joins TRBV9 and TRBJ1-5, with TRBD1 matching 9 bases. The CDR3 has 22 amino acids. Germline V CDR1 and CDR2: SGDLS, YYNGEE. With 3 bases clipped from V and 0 bases from J, the junction kept 22 bases outside the gene matches. CDR3 in amino acids: CASSARSPRIYTGGHSNQPQHF. The CDR3 DNA follows: TGTGCCAGCAGCGCGCGGAGTCCCCGGATTTATACAGGGGGCCATAGCAATCAGCCCCAGCATTTT.

This clone has a single count. The rearrangement uses TRBV7-3 and TRBJ2-1, with 14 bases matching TRBD2. J lost 7 bases, V lost 5 bases, and 22 bases had no gene match. CDR3 length: 21 residues. Germline V lookup: CDR1 SGHTA, CDR2 FQGTGA. CDR3 bases: TGTGCCAGCAGCGACCCAGGGACTAGCGGGGGTCTTTTCCCGGGTGTAAATGAGCAGTTCTTC. Translating gives CASSDPGTSGGLFPGVNEQFF. Based on the CDR3 plus reference TRBV7-3 and TRBJ2-1, the full variable domain is GAGVSQTPSNKVTEKGKYVELRCDPISGHTALYWYRQSLGQGPEFLIYFQGTGAADDSGLPNDRFFAVRPEGSVSTLKIQRTERGDSAVYLCASSDPGTSGGLFPGVNEQFFGPGTRLTVL.

The chain carries TRBV4-3 and TRBJ1-6; D possibly corresponds to TRBD1 (6 bases). The CDR3 loop spans 12 amino acids. The germline gives CDR1 LGHNA, CDR2 YSLEER. V lost 6 bases, J lost 10 bases, and 10 bases lay in between. The CDR3 region is CASSLGGSPLHF. The CDR3 coding sequence is TGCGCCAGCAGTCTCGGGGGCTCACCCCTCCACTTT.

The V call is TRBV28, the J call TRBJ1-2; 11 nucleotides agree with TRBD1. With 6 bases clipped from V and 8 bases from J, the junction kept 8 bases outside the gene matches. CDR1 is MDHEN and CDR2 is SYDVKM in the germline V gene. The CDR3 loop spans 14 amino acids. CDR3 residues: CASRVPGQGDGYTF. The CDR3 nucleotides read TGTGCCAGCAGGGTTCCGGGACAGGGGGACGGCTACACCTTC.

The V gene is TRBV7-2, the J gene TRBJ1-5; D is ambiguous. In germline, CDR1 is SGHTA, CDR2 FQGNSA. The CDR3 runs to 12 residues. V lost 2 bases, J lost 7 bases, and 6 bases lay in between. The CDR3 is CASSLNGQPQHF. CDR3 nucleotide sequence: TGTGCCAGCAGCTTAAATGGCCAGCCCCAGCATTTT. The whole variable domain, filled in from reference TRBV7-2 and TRBJ1-5, reads GAGVSQSPSNKVTEKGKDVELRCDPISGHTALYWYRQSLGQGLEFLIYFQGNSAPDKSGLPSDRFSAERTGGSVSTLTIQRTQQEDSAVYLCASSLNGQPQHFGDGTRLSIL.

V and J are TRBV5-6 and TRBJ2-5; TRBD1 matches at 7 bases. V shed 1 base, J shed 4 bases, and the junction held 7 bases outside the gene matches. This CDR3 has 15 residues. Germline CDR1 SGHDT, CDR2 YYEEEE. The CDR3 reads CASSLRLTGSETQYF. The CDR3, as DNA: TGTGCCAGCAGCTTGCGACTGACAGGGTCAGAGACCCAGTACTTC.

The chain combines TRBV11-3 with TRBJ1-5; 7 bases match TRBD1. Germline loops: CDR1 SGHNT, CDR2 YENEEA. This CDR3 has 15 amino acids. V was pared by 2 bases and J by 4 bases, with 5 bases of the junction left unmatched. Here the CDR3 reads CASSLSSQGNQPQHF. The DNA of the CDR3 is TGTGCCAGCAGCTTAAGTTCACAGGGGAATCAGCCCCAGCATTTT.

In this sample, this clone turned up once. J is TRBJ2-7 and V is TRBV6-5; no reliable D call. The CDR3 contains 12 residues. V was trimmed by 8 bases and J by 7 bases, leaving 15 bases between them. Germline V gene data show CDR1 as MNHEY and CDR2 as SVGAGI. CDR3 coding DNA: TGTGCCAGCCGTATTGGTTCGAGGGAGCAGTACTTC. Protein: CASRIGSREQYF.

V usage is TRBV19 and J usage is TRBJ2-5, with TRBD1 matching 7 bases. The germline V gene has CDR1 LNHDA and CDR2 SQIVND (reference sequence). The CDR3 totals 15 residues. After removal of 4 bases from V and 1 base from J, the junction contained 6 bases not matched to a gene. The CDR3 protein is CASSKGQQLQETQYF. The CDR3 region has the DNA TGTGCCAGTAGTAAGGGACAGCAACTCCAAGAGACCCAGTACTTC. Complete variable domain (other parts from reference TRBV19 and TRBJ2-5): DGGITQSPKYLFRKEGQNVTLSCEQNLNHDAMYWYRQDPGQGLRLIYYSQIVNDFQKGDIAEGYSVSREKKESFPLTVTSAQKNPTAFYLCASSKGQQLQETQYFGPGTRLLVL.